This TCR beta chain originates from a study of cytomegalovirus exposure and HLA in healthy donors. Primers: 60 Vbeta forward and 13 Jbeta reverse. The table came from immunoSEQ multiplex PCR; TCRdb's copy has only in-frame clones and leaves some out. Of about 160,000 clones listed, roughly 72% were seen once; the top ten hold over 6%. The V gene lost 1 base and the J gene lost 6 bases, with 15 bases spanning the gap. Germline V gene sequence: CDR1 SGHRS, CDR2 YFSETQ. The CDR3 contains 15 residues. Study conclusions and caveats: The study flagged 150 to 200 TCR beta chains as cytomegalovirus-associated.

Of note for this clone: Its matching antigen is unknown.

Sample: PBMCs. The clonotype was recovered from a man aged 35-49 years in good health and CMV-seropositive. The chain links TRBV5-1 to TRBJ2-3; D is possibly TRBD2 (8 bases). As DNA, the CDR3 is TGCGCCAGCAGCTTGAGGGGACTAGGGGGCGATACGCAGTATTTT. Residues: CASSLRGLGGDTQYF. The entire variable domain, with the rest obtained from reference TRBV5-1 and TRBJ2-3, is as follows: KAGVTQTPRYLIKTRGQQVTLSCSPISGHRSVSWYQQTPGQGLQFLFEYFSETQRNKGNFPGRFSGRQFSNSRSEMNVSTLELGDSALYLCASSLRGLGGDTQYFGPGTRLTVL.